This T cell receptor (beta chain) was sequenced during a study of T-cell reconstitution after alpha-beta-depleted transplantation in children. The CDR3 loop spans 15 amino acids. Germline CDR1 MNHNS, CDR2 SASEGT. V shed 5 bases, J shed 4 bases, and the junction held 9 bases outside the gene matches. Many counts were recorded for this clonotype. What it binds is not known. General study points: Some patients' high day-60 TCRbeta diversity was traced to surviving recipient T cells and thymic progenitors. There were reportedly several hundred expanded graft clones from which alpha-beta T cells came about two months after transplant. Newly made T cells mostly supplied T-cell counts and diversity one year after transplant.

The TCRbeta library was prepared with unique molecular identifiers. A single record per CDR3 protein comes from TCRdb applying MiXCR to the PCR reads. The sample has about 300,000 distinct CDR3 sequences; nearly 8% are singletons. The receptor's source is a female patient under 10 years old who had a stem cell transplant for Fanconi anemia, so the T cells may come from the graft donor. V gene TRBV6-1 combines with J gene TRBJ1-2; 8 bases line up with TRBD1. The sequenced sample was peripheral blood, obtained 360 days after TCRalphabeta/CD19-depleted stem cell transplant. DNA for the CDR3: TGTGCCAGCAGTAAGCCTCCAGGGGGCGGCTATGGCTACACCTTC. It yields the protein CASSKPPGGGYGYTF.